These 32 T cell receptor beta chains came from one sample sequenced in a study of blood T cell repertoires in COVID-19. Sequenced by immunoSEQ multiplex PCR; TCRdb stores in-frame clones only, minus some. The sample carries under 400,000 clones, about 89% recorded once. Material: PBMCs or T cells enriched from blood (not recorded which). These receptors all stem from a man between 35 and 55 years old in a cohort exposed to, infected with or recovered from COVID-19 (not recorded which).

This chain uses TRBV27 with TRBJ2-1; D is ambiguous. In germline, CDR1 is MNHEY, CDR2 SMNVEV (reference sequence). Trimming removed 6 bases from V and 9 bases from J, with 9 bases in between. The CDR3 covers 11 residues. This CDR3 is CASRESFEQFF. CDR3 in DNA: TGTGCCAGCAGGGAGAGTTTTGAGCAGTTCTTC.

This clone was observed a few times. This chain connects TRBV6-5 to TRBJ2-7; 11 nucleotides agree with TRBD2. The CDR3 totals 14 residues. V lost 6 bases, J lost 2 bases, and 3 bases stayed unmatched. Germline CDR1 MNHEY, CDR2 SVGAGI. Here the CDR3 reads CASRSGLAAYEQYF. The DNA for the CDR3 is TGTGCCAGCAGGTCGGGACTAGCGGCCTACGAGCAGTACTTC.

This chain uses TRBV12-5 with TRBJ2-3, with TRBD1 as a possible D gene (7 bases). The CDR3 is made up of 17 amino acids. Deletions cut 1 base from V and 4 bases from J, with 18 bases between. Germline V gene sequence: CDR1 LGHNT, CDR2 FRNRAP. CDR3 protein: CASGLGQGTTGADTQYF. The CDR3 nucleotides read TGTGCTAGTGGTTTGGGACAGGGAACGACGGGGGCAGATACGCAGTATTTT.

The chain couples TRBV18 to TRBJ2-1; TRBD2 matches 9 bases. Unmatched junction bases numbered 7, after V lost 3 bases and J lost 4 bases. The germline V gene has CDR1 KGHSH and CDR2 LQKENI. The CDR3 length is 16 residues. The CDR3 DNA sequence: TGTGCCAGCTCACCGGGGTTGACTAGCGGTTACAATGAGCAGTTCTTC. Its translation is CASSPGLTSGYNEQFF.

This clone was counted only a few times. The genes are TRBV6-5 and TRBJ2-7, with TRBD2 matching 10 bases. CDR3 length: 14 residues. Losses at the gene ends were 6 bases for V and 6 bases for J; bases not matched to a gene: 8. Germline V gene data show CDR1 as MNHEY and CDR2 as SVGAGI. The CDR3 reads CASSLSGRSGEQYF. DNA of the CDR3: TGTGCCAGCAGCCTTAGCGGGAGGTCTGGCGAGCAGTACTTC.

CDR3 nucleotides: TGCACCAGCAGCCAAGATCCGAGCACAGATACGCAGTATTTT. Protein product: CTSSQDPSTDTQYF. V and J are TRBV1 and TRBJ2-3; TRBD2, the table's D call, was not compared with the DNA. TRBV1 is a recognized pseudogene. The CDR3 loop spans 14 amino acids.

The rearrangement joins TRBV19 to TRBJ1-2; 10 bases line up with TRBD1. The J segment lost 0 bases and the V segment lost 5 bases, leaving 6 bases of the junction unmatched. Germline V gene lookup returns CDR1 LNHDA and CDR2 SQIVND (reference sequence). The CDR3 runs 16 residues. This chain's CDR3 is CASSARQGATNYGYTF. Here the CDR3 DNA reads TGTGCCAGTAGTGCTAGACAGGGGGCAACTAACTATGGCTACACCTTC.

This chain links TRBV19 with TRBJ2-1; tentative D call: TRBD1 (6 bases). V was clipped by 3 bases and J by 7 bases, with 13 bases between them. Looked up from germline, CDR1 is LNHDA and CDR2 is SQIVND (reference sequence). The CDR3 has 14 residues. CDR3 sequence reads: CASSILDSINEQFF. CDR3 DNA sequence: TGTGCCAGTAGTATCTTGGACAGCATTAATGAGCAGTTCTTC.

The genes are TRBV7-9 and TRBJ2-7; 7 bases match TRBD1. The germline gives CDR1 SEHNR, CDR2 FQNEAQ (reference sequence). Unmatched junction bases numbered 2, after V lost 0 bases and J lost 12 bases. This CDR3 is built from 11 residues. The CDR3 DNA reads as TGTGCCAGCAGCTTAGCCAGGACAGGGTACTTC. As protein: CASSLARTGYF.

The chain combines TRBV24-1 with TRBJ2-1, with TRBD1 matching 10 bases. V trimming: 5 bases; J trimming: 5 bases; junction bases outside the gene matches: 8. Per germline, CDR1 KGHDR and CDR2 SFDVKD. This CDR3 contains 16 residues. The CDR3 protein is CATSGMGQGTDNEQFF. The CDR3 nucleotides read TGTGCCACCAGTGGAATGGGACAGGGGACGGACAATGAGCAGTTCTTC.

V gene TRBV13 combines with J gene TRBJ2-7; 7 positions agree with TRBD2. CDR3 length: 15 residues. The germline gives CDR1 PRHDT, CDR2 FYEKMQ (reference sequence). The junction had 7 bases not matched to a gene; V was cut back by 5 bases and J by 0 bases. The CDR3 is CASSLSGDSSYEQYF. CDR3 nucleotides: TGTGCCAGCAGCCTAAGCGGGGATAGCTCCTACGAGCAGTACTTC.

The chain is built from TRBV28 and TRBJ2-1; 14 nucleotides line up with TRBD2. The CDR3 covers 17 residues. V gave up 6 bases and J gave up 3 bases; unmatched junction bases: 7. Germline CDR1 reads MDHEN; CDR2 reads SYDVKM. CDR3 amino acids: CASSQGTSGGLYNEQFF. DNA for the CDR3: TGTGCCAGCAGCCAGGGGACTAGCGGGGGCCTCTACAATGAGCAGTTCTTC.

The genes are TRBV6-1 and TRBJ2-2; D is undetermined. There are 15 residues in the CDR3. Germline values: CDR1 MNHNS, CDR2 SASEGT. Between the trimmed V and J ends, which lost 2 bases and 5 bases, there was a span of 12 bases. The CDR3 here is CASSETGFRTGELFF. The DNA of the CDR3 is TGTGCCAGCAGTGAAACCGGGTTTCGGACCGGGGAGCTGTTTTTT.

Only a few counts were recorded for this clone. The CDR3 here is CASSLAELDTQYF. The CDR3 DNA sequence: TGTGCCAGCAGCTTAGCGGAGTTAGATACGCAGTATTTT. V gene TRBV7-8 combines with J gene TRBJ2-3; D not certain. Trimming removed 0 bases at V and 5 bases at J, with 6 bases between. The CDR3 contains 13 residues. CDR1 is SGHVS, CDR2 FQNEAQ, per germline. Variable domain in full (rest from reference TRBV7-8 and TRBJ2-3): GAGVSQSPRYKVAKRGQDVALRCDPISGHVSLFWYQQALGQGPEFLTYFQNEAQLDKSGLPSDRFFAERPEGSVSTLKIQRTQQEDSAVYLCASSLAELDTQYFGPGTRLTVL.

The V gene is TRBV27, the J gene TRBJ2-1; TRBD2 is a possible D gene (7 bases). Germline assignment: CDR1 MNHEY and CDR2 SMNVEV (reference sequence). Trimming stripped 5 bases from V and 14 bases from J, with 19 bases between. There are 13 residues in the CDR3. CDR3 in DNA: TGTGCCAGCAGTATCTCGGGACGAGGGGGGGAGTTCTTC. It encodes CASSISGRGGEFF.

The chain has TRBV3-1 (or the pseudogene TRBV3-2) and TRBJ1-3; maybe TRBD1 (6 bases). CDR3 length equals 15 residues. CDR1 and CDR2 (germline): LGHDT, YNNKEL (reference sequence). The ends were cut back, 3 bases at V and 0 bases at J, with 9 bases in the middle. This CDR3 is CASSHLQGSGNTIYF. The CDR3 coding sequence is TGTGCCAGCAGCCACCTACAGGGCTCTGGAAACACCATATATTTT.

The chain combines TRBV3-1 (or the pseudogene TRBV3-2) with TRBJ2-5, with 8 bases fitting TRBD2. CDR3 length: 17 amino acids. V lost 4 bases to trimming and J lost 6 bases; unmatched junction nucleotides: 16. Looked up from germline, CDR1 is LGHDT and CDR2 is YNNKEL (reference sequence). CDR3 sequence (DNA): TGTGCCAGCAGCCGCCAGTCGGGGGCGGGAGGTAGGCAGACCCAGTACTTC. Encoded protein: CASSRQSGAGGRQTQYF.

The rearrangement uses TRBV6-5 and TRBJ1-4, with TRBD1 as a possible D gene (5 bases). The CDR3 totals 15 residues. V was trimmed by 8 bases and J by 0 bases, leaving 13 bases between them. Germline V gives CDR1 MNHEY, CDR2 SVGAGI. Here the CDR3 DNA reads TGTGCCAGCCGGGGGGGTTATCCAACTAATGAAAAACTGTTTTTT. This encodes CASRGGYPTNEKLFF.

V gene TRBV18 combines with J gene TRBJ2-1, with TRBD2 matching over 8 bases. The ends lost 4 bases at V and 6 bases at J; junction bases unmatched: 11. The CDR3 totals 16 residues. The germline gives CDR1 KGHSH, CDR2 LQKENI. The CDR3 nucleotides read TGTGCCAGCTCACAGAGGGTAGCGGGACGGGCCAATGAGCAGTTCTTC. This gives the protein CASSQRVAGRANEQFF. The variable domain in full, with the rest retrieved from reference TRBV18 and TRBJ2-1, is NAGVMQNPRHLVRRRGQEARLRCSPMKGHSHVYWYRQLPEEGLKFMVYLQKENIIDESGMPKERFSAEFPKEGPSILRIQQVVRGDSAAYFCASSQRVAGRANEQFFGPGTRLTVL.

J is TRBJ2-5 and V is TRBV9; 10 bases line up with TRBD2. The CDR3 extends over 16 amino acids. Trimming took 3 bases from V and 3 from J; bases not matched to a gene: 8. Germline V gives CDR1 SGDLS, CDR2 YYNGEE. This chain's CDR3 is CASSAGAGGGKETQYF. CDR3 in DNA: TGTGCCAGCAGCGCAGGAGCGGGAGGGGGGAAAGAGACCCAGTACTTC.

The chain uses TRBV24-1 and TRBJ2-2; 9 nucleotides align to TRBD2. Trimming removed 6 bases from V and 5 bases from J; junction bases left unmatched: 9. The CDR3 covers 16 residues. The germline gives CDR1 KGHDR, CDR2 SFDVKD. The CDR3 nucleotides read TGTGCCACCAGTTATTCGACTAGCGGACAGACCGGGGAGCTGTTTTTT. It encodes CATSYSTSGQTGELFF.

This chain joins TRBV5-1 and TRBJ2-7, with 9 bases aligning to TRBD1. Germline V gene sequence: CDR1 SGHRS, CDR2 YFSETQ. The CDR3 covers 16 residues. With V trimmed by 3 bases and J by 1 base, 8 bases remained unmatched. CDR3 nucleotides: TGCGCCAGCAGCTCTTTGGCCGGGACAGGGTCCTACGAGCAGTACTTC. It translates to CASSSLAGTGSYEQYF.

The rearrangement joins TRBV6-6 to TRBJ2-7; 8 nucleotides match TRBD2. In germline, CDR1 is MNHNY, CDR2 SVGAGI (reference sequence). V lost 4 bases to trimming and J lost 1 base; unmatched junction nucleotides: 9. This CDR3 spans 16 amino acids. This CDR3 reads CASSLGGASGSYEQYF. Written as DNA, the CDR3 is TGTGCCAGCAGTTTAGGCGGGGCTAGCGGGTCCTACGAGCAGTACTTC.

This chain joins TRBV5-1 and TRBJ2-1, with TRBD2 identical over 12 bases. The CDR3 contains 16 residues. The trim removed 3 bases at V and 6 bases at J, leaving 7 bases unmatched. Germline loops: CDR1 SGHRS, CDR2 YFSETQ. CDR3 sequence reads: CASSWSLAGGLNEQFF. CDR3 bases: TGCGCCAGCAGCTGGTCCCTAGCGGGAGGGCTCAATGAGCAGTTCTTC.

In the case of this clone: At the DNA level, this CDR3 is encoded by other sequences in the same sample as well. CDR3 loop: CASSRGQNQPQHF. The CDR3 DNA reads TGTGCCAGCTCACGCGGGCAGAATCAGCCCCAGCATTTT. The rearrangement uses TRBV18 and TRBJ1-5, with no clear D. The germline V gene has CDR1 KGHSH and CDR2 LQKENI. The CDR3 contains 13 residues. Trimming pared 4 bases from V and 4 bases from J, leaving 8 bases between.

J is TRBJ2-7 and V is TRBV19, with D tentatively TRBD2 (6 bases). The V gene lost 5 bases and the J gene lost 0 bases, with 14 bases spanning the gap. The germline V gene encodes CDR1 LNHDA and CDR2 SQIVND (reference sequence). This CDR3 has 15 amino acids. The CDR3 protein is CASSSGTGDSYEQYF. The CDR3 region has the DNA TGTGCCAGTAGTTCCGGGACGGGGGACTCCTACGAGCAGTACTTC.

This clone was picked up one time. This chain's CDR3 is CASTGTSGTPAPTQYF. The CDR3 coding sequence is TGTGCCAGCACCGGGACTAGCGGGACCCCGGCTCCGACGCAGTATTTT. This chain joins TRBV2 and TRBJ2-3; 13 bases fit TRBD2. This CDR3 contains 16 residues. V was pared by 7 bases and J by 9 bases, with 13 bases of the junction left unmatched. Germline V gene data show CDR1 as SNHLY and CDR2 as FYNNEI.

The V gene is TRBV5-1, the J gene TRBJ1-3, with D possibly being TRBD1 (5 bases). The ends were cut back, 3 bases at V and 11 bases at J, with 15 bases in the middle. Germline V gives CDR1 SGHRS, CDR2 YFSETQ. The CDR3 runs to 13 residues. The CDR3 DNA reads as TGCGCCAGCAGCTCGGGAGTCGGGGACTCCATATATTTT. The encoded protein is CASSSGVGDSIYF.

The genes are TRBV30 and TRBJ1-3, with 8 nucleotides matching TRBD1. Germline trimming cut 3 bases from V and 2 bases from J; bases unmatched to any gene: 18. From germline, CDR1 is GTSNPN and CDR2 SVGIG (reference sequence). The CDR3 loop spans 19 amino acids. In nucleotides, the CDR3 is TGTGCCTGGAGCCGGAGAGGGGACAGGCGCCTTGAAGCTGGAAACACCATATATTTT. Translating it yields CAWSRRGDRRLEAGNTIYF.

The rearrangement uses TRBV7-8 and TRBJ2-2, with TRBD2 matching 8 bases. With 7 bases clipped from V and 7 bases from J, the junction kept 8 bases outside the gene matches. The germline V gene has CDR1 SGHVS and CDR2 FQNEAQ. The CDR3 has 14 residues. The CDR3 loop reads CASKREGQIGELFF. In DNA form, the CDR3 reads TGTGCCAGCAAACGGGAGGGCCAGATCGGGGAGCTGTTTTTT.

This clone was counted only a few times. The chain carries TRBV6-5 and TRBJ2-5, with D possibly TRBD1 on 5 matching bases. The CDR3 contains 14 residues. Between the trimmed V and J ends, which lost 2 bases and 5 bases, there was a span of 12 bases. CDR1 and CDR2 (germline): MNHEY, SVGAGI. CDR3: CASSYAPGRETQYF. The CDR3, as DNA: TGTGCCAGCAGTTACGCCCCAGGGCGTGAGACCCAGTACTTC.

The chain joins TRBV2 to TRBJ2-3; D is undetermined. This CDR3 comprises 12 residues. Germline values: CDR1 SNHLY, CDR2 FYNNEI. Trimming removed 6 bases from V and 1 base from J, with 5 bases in between. The DNA of the CDR3 is TGTGCCAGCAGGGCCGGCACAGATACGCAGTATTTT. As protein: CASRAGTDTQYF.